Below are 13 T cell receptor beta chains sequenced from a single sample in a study of shared clonotypes between healthy human individuals. Libraries were prepared by immunoSEQ multiplex PCR; TCRdb keeps only in-frame clonotypes and omits some of them. In the table there are about 640,000 clones, 55% to 75% of which are singletons. Material: memory CD4+ T cells sorted from blood. Subset here: CD45RA-negative fraction. The receptors derive from a woman aged 25 to 39 in good health.

This chain links TRBV15 with TRBJ2-2; TRBD2 is a possible D gene (7 bases). The V gene's germline CDR1 is LNHNV and CDR2 YYDKDF (reference sequence). Deletions cut 6 bases from V and 9 bases from J, with 23 bases between. The CDR3 consists of 16 residues. CDR3 region: CATRGGRGSPTRELFF. The CDR3 region has the DNA TGTGCCACCAGAGGGGGGAGGGGCTCGCCGACTAGGGAGCTGTTTTTT.

This rearrangement joins TRBV4-2 to TRBJ2-7; 10 nucleotides align to TRBD2. Germline CDR1 LGHNA, CDR2 YNFKEQ. The CDR3 runs to 16 residues. Trimming removed 0 bases from V and 7 bases from J; junction bases left unmatched: 9. The chain's CDR3 is CASSQEGASGSNEQYF. In DNA, the CDR3 is TGTGCCAGCAGCCAAGAGGGTGCTAGCGGGAGTAATGAGCAGTACTTC.

The chain joins TRBV30 to TRBJ2-1; 8 bases map to TRBD2. Germline assignment: CDR1 GTSNPN and CDR2 SVGIG (reference sequence). With V trimmed by 4 bases and J by 8 bases, 10 bases remained unmatched. CDR3 size: 14 residues. In nucleotides, the CDR3 is TGTGCCTGGAAGCCGGGACTAGGGTTCCATGAGCAGTTCTTC. Amino acid sequence: CAWKPGLGFHEQFF.

This rearrangement joins TRBV16 to TRBJ1-1; D is unclear. Germline V lookup: CDR1 KGHSY, CDR2 FQNENV. The CDR3 extends over 14 amino acids. Trimming took 0 bases from V and 4 from J, leaving 9 bases between them. Here the CDR3 reads CASSQSTSSTEAFF. The CDR3 DNA reads TGTGCCAGCAGCCAATCAACCTCTAGCACTGAAGCTTTCTTT.

This chain links TRBV4-1 with TRBJ2-7; a weak D match, TRBD1 (6 bases). The germline V gene has CDR1 MGHRA and CDR2 YSYEKL. This CDR3 is 17 amino acids long. V was cut by 0 bases and J by 8 bases, with 23 bases left in between. Written as DNA, the CDR3 is TGCGCCAGCAGCCAAGATCACCAGGGGACCCCAGGAGTCCAGCAGTACTTC. Its protein is CASSQDHQGTPGVQQYF.

In its sample, this clone was seen once. The chain is built from TRBV7-9 and TRBJ1-4; no reliable D call. The germline V gene encodes CDR1 SEHNR and CDR2 FQNEAQ (reference sequence). V gave up 2 bases and J gave up 4 bases, with 5 bases separating them. The CDR3 spans 13 residues. CDR3 in amino acids: CASSLWDNEKLFF. DNA of the CDR3: TGTGCCAGCAGCTTATGGGATAATGAAAAACTGTTTTTT.

V is TRBV5-1 and J is TRBJ2-7; perhaps D is TRBD1 or TRBD2 (5 bases each). CDR1 is SGHRS and CDR2 is YFSETQ in the germline V gene. This CDR3 has 15 residues. Trimming removed 4 bases at V and 6 bases at J, with 20 bases between. The CDR3, as DNA: TGCGCCAGCAGCATGGTTTTGACCGAGGGGCCCGAGCAGTACTTC. It is translated as CASSMVLTEGPEQYF. Full variable domain (outside the CDR3, taken from reference TRBV5-1 and TRBJ2-7): KAGVTQTPRYLIKTRGQQVTLSCSPISGHRSVSWYQQTPGQGLQFLFEYFSETQRNKGNFPGRFSGRQFSNSRSEMNVSTLELGDSALYLCASSMVLTEGPEQYFGPGTRLTVT.

V usage is TRBV16 and J usage is TRBJ1-1; 9 bases line up with TRBD1. Trimming took 4 bases from V and 0 from J; bases not matched to a gene: 15. The germline gives CDR1 KGHSY, CDR2 FQNENV. The CDR3 length is 19 residues. This CDR3 reads CASSPTTRQGGLMNTEAFF. CDR3 coding DNA: TGTGCCAGCAGCCCAACAACCCGACAGGGGGGCCTCATGAACACTGAAGCTTTCTTT.

The rearrangement links TRBV25-1 to TRBJ2-1, with D tentatively TRBD2 (5 bases). This CDR3 is 15 amino acids long. The V gene lost 4 bases and the J gene lost 0 bases, with 10 bases spanning the gap. Germline V gene sequence: CDR1 MGHDK, CDR2 SYGVNS. Here the CDR3 reads CASSAASFSYNEQFF. CDR3 DNA: TGTGCCAGCAGTGCGGCTAGCTTCTCCTACAATGAGCAGTTCTTC.

The sample holds a few counts of this clone. The V gene is TRBV11-2, the J gene TRBJ1-1, with D possibly matching TRBD1 (5 bases). The CDR3 extends over 14 amino acids. Germline values: CDR1 SGHAT, CDR2 FQNNGV. Deletions cut 5 bases from V and 5 bases from J, with 15 bases between. The CDR3 region is CASSPVGGRTEAFF. For the CDR3, the DNA is TGTGCCAGCAGCCCCGTGGGGGGAAGGACTGAAGCTTTCTTT. The full variable domain, in which reference TRBV11-2 and TRBJ1-1 provide the parts outside the CDR3, is EAGVAQSPRYKIIEKRQSVAFWCNPISGHATLYWYQQILGQGPKLLIQFQNNGVVDDSQLPKDRFSAERLKGVDSTLKIQPAKLEDSAVYLCASSPVGGRTEAFFGQGTRLTVV.

The V call is TRBV19, the J call TRBJ2-5; 11 positions agree with TRBD2. Germline trimming cut 5 bases from V and 7 bases from J; bases unmatched to any gene: 9. CDR1 is LNHDA, CDR2 SQIVND, per germline (reference sequence). The CDR3 is 15 amino acids. CDR3 DNA sequence: TGTGCCAGTAGTGTGACTAGCGGGACTATAGGGACCCAGTACTTC. It translates to CASSVTSGTIGTQYF.

The gene calls are TRBV18 and TRBJ2-6, with unresolved D. The CDR3 runs 19 residues. V was clipped by 3 bases and J by 3 bases, with 21 bases between them. CDR1 and CDR2 (germline): KGHSH, LQKENI. This chain's CDR3 is CASSPQAARRGVGANVLTF. Here the CDR3 DNA reads TGTGCCAGCTCACCGCAAGCCGCAAGAAGAGGCGTTGGGGCCAACGTCCTGACTTTC.

The chain is built from TRBV6-5 and TRBJ2-7, with TRBD2 as a possible D gene (6 bases). Trimming left V 2 bases short and J 2 bases short, with 13 bases between. This CDR3 contains 15 residues. Germline CDR1 and CDR2: MNHEY and SVGAGI. This chain's CDR3 is CASSYLDGGTYEQYF. CDR3 bases: TGTGCCAGCAGTTACCTGGACGGCGGGACCTACGAGCAGTACTTC.